These 24 T cell receptor beta chains were all obtained from the same sample, sequenced in a study of T cell repertoires in cytomegalovirus infection. Their antigens remain unidentified. TCRdb analysed the reads with MiXCR anew, one entry per CDR3 protein. The repertoire includes approximately 1,000,000 distinct CDR3 sequences, approximately 31% of them detected once, and 11% to 15% sits in the top ten. The input for sequencing was cultured CD8+ T cells from PBMCs, taken from culture after CMV antigen stimulation. The receptors here all came from a human donor in good health (CMV status not recorded). Some clones in this sample may be carry-over from other donors' samples.

Remarks on this clonotype: One junction end does not reproduce the germline sequence, and a read error may be involved. The chain carries TRBV27 and TRBJ2-5; D uncertain. The CDR3 runs 15 residues. Germline CDR1 reads MNHEY; CDR2 reads SMNVEV (reference sequence). In nucleotides, the CDR3 is TGTGCCAACAGTTTAGAGTTAGCCTCCAGAGAGACCCAGTACTTC. Its protein product is CANSLELASRETQYF.

About this clonotype itself: Germline is not matched at one junction end, which may reflect a read error. The V call is TRBV6-8, the J call TRBJ1-1, with unresolved D. Per the germline V gene, CDR1 is MNHGY and CDR2 is SAAAGT. The CDR3 consists of 15 residues. The CDR3 region is CASSYQDGSGTESFF. CDR3 sequence (DNA): TGTGCCAGCAGTTACCAGGACGGGAGTGGTACTGAATCTTTCTTT.

The CDR3 loop is CASSQVRGGSSTDTQYF. The CDR3 coding sequence is TGTGCCAGCAGCCAAGTTCGAGGGGGCTCTAGCACAGATACGCAGTATTTT. The chain joins TRBV14 to TRBJ2-3; 7 positions agree with TRBD1. Looked up from germline, CDR1 is SGHDN and CDR2 is FVKESK. This CDR3 is built from 17 residues. V lost 1 base, J lost 0 bases, and 7 bases stayed unmatched. Full variable domain (rest looked up from reference TRBV14 and TRBJ2-3): EAGVTQFPSHSVIEKGQTVTLRCDPISGHDNLYWYRRVMGKEIKFLLHFVKESKQDESGMPNNRFLAERTGGTYSTLKVQPAELEDSGVYFCASSQVRGGSSTDTQYFGPGTRLTVL.

This clonotype was seen a few times. The chain carries TRBV27 and TRBJ2-1, with TRBD2 identical over 14 bases. This CDR3 is built from 17 residues. Germline values: CDR1 MNHEY, CDR2 SMNVEV (reference sequence). Germline trimming cut 5 bases from V and 8 bases from J; bases unmatched to any gene: 11. Here the CDR3 DNA reads TGTGCCAGCAGTATACCGGGACTAGCGGGGGACCGGGATGAGCAGTTCTTC. This gives the protein CASSIPGLAGDRDEQFF.

The chain links TRBV27 to TRBJ1-2; TRBD1 is a possible D gene (5 bases). The CDR3 length is 17 residues. From germline, CDR1 is MNHEY and CDR2 SMNVEV (reference sequence). The V end lost 5 bases, the J end lost 4 bases, and 23 bases lay between the germline ends. CDR3: CASSTTPGASEIYGYTF. CDR3 DNA sequence: TGTGCCAGCAGTACAACTCCCGGGGCCTCAGAGATCTATGGCTACACCTTC.

The table lists this clonotype with many counts. The V call is TRBV12-5, the J call TRBJ2-1; 7 nucleotides align to TRBD2. Trimming at V came to 1 base and at J to 0 bases, leaving 9 bases not matched to a gene. CDR3 size: 18 residues. In germline, CDR1 is LGHNT, CDR2 FRNRAP. The CDR3 sequence: CASGLGRSGGSSYNEQFF. DNA of the CDR3: TGTGCTAGTGGTTTGGGAAGGTCGGGGGGTAGCTCCTACAATGAGCAGTTCTTC.

This chain uses TRBV28 with TRBJ1-1, with TRBD1 as a possible D gene (5 bases). Trimming cost V 2 bases and J 2 bases, with 18 bases left between them. The length of the CDR3 is 17 residues. Looked up from germline, CDR1 is MDHEN and CDR2 is SYDVKM. The CDR3 region has the DNA TGTGCCAGCAGTTTAAAGGTCGGGCAGGGATATAACACTGAAGCTTTCTTT. It is translated as CASSLKVGQGYNTEAFF.

The chain combines TRBV7-2 with TRBJ1-1; unclear D gene. The V and J ends lost 5 bases and 0 bases respectively, with 13 bases between them. CDR1 is SGHTA, CDR2 FQGNSA, per germline. This CDR3 is built from 15 residues. CDR3 in amino acids: CASSPDIGMNTEAFF. CDR3 DNA: TGTGCCAGCAGCCCCGATATAGGGATGAACACTGAAGCTTTCTTT. The full variable domain, completed using reference TRBV7-2 and TRBJ1-1, is GAGVSQSPSNKVTEKGKDVELRCDPISGHTALYWYRQSLGQGLEFLIYFQGNSAPDKSGLPSDRFSAERTGGSVSTLTIQRTQQEDSAVYLCASSPDIGMNTEAFFGQGTRLTVV.

The chain couples TRBV7-6 to TRBJ2-5; no clear D gene. The CDR3 contains 13 residues. The V gene's germline CDR1 is SGHVS and CDR2 FNYEAQ. Deletions cut 5 bases from V and 1 base from J, with 8 bases between. CDR3 bases: TGTGCCAGCAGCGACCAGGTCCAAGAGACCCAGTACTTC. It codes for CASSDQVQETQYF.

The chain carries TRBV27 and TRBJ2-1; 9 positions agree with TRBD2. The germline gives CDR1 MNHEY, CDR2 SMNVEV (reference sequence). The CDR3 length is 15 residues. The V gene end was trimmed by 5 bases and the J gene end by 9 bases; junction bases not matched to a gene: 11. The DNA of the CDR3 is TGTGCCAGCAGTCCCCCCCTAGCGGGGCAAACTGAGCAGTTCTTC. Its protein product is CASSPPLAGQTEQFF.

This chain connects TRBV27 to TRBJ2-7, with a weak D call TRBD2 (5 bases). This CDR3 contains 16 residues. Between the trimmed V and J ends, which lost 4 bases and 2 bases, there was a span of 18 bases. The germline V gene has CDR1 MNHEY and CDR2 SMNVEV (reference sequence). The CDR3 region is CASSSRGRDITYEQYF. In DNA form, the CDR3 reads TGTGCCAGCAGTTCCCGGGGTAGGGATATTACCTACGAGCAGTACTTC.

This rearrangement joins TRBV6-2 or TRBV6-3 to TRBJ2-3, with no clear D. The CDR3 spans 13 residues. Germline lookup yields CDR1 MNHEY and CDR2 SVGEGT. The V gene lost 0 bases and the J gene lost 6 bases, with 7 bases spanning the gap. The DNA of the CDR3 is TGTGCCAGCAGTTACTCGATTTTGGATACGCAGTATTTT. Encoded protein: CASSYSILDTQYF.

Many counts were recorded for this clonotype. This chain connects TRBV2 to TRBJ2-5; 14 positions agree with TRBD2. The CDR3 totals 16 residues. Germline lookup yields CDR1 SNHLY and CDR2 FYNNEI. V trimming: 5 bases; J trimming: 5 bases; junction bases outside the gene matches: 7. CDR3: CASSTGTSGGSETQYF. DNA of the CDR3: TGTGCCAGCAGTACCGGGACTAGCGGGGGTTCGGAGACCCAGTACTTC. Combining the CDR3 with reference TRBV2 and TRBJ2-5 gives the whole variable domain EPEVTQTPSHQVTQMGQEVILRCVPISNHLYFYWYRQILGQKVEFLVSFYNNEISEKSEIFDDQFSVERPDGSNFTLKIRSTKLEDSAMYFCASSTGTSGGSETQYFGPGTRLLVL.

Details on this clonotype: This may be a read error: a much more frequent sequence differs by one nucleotide. This chain uses TRBV27 with TRBJ2-4, with a weak D call TRBD1 (5 bases). V lost 5 bases and J lost 3, with 20 bases in between. This CDR3 spans 17 amino acids. The germline CDR1 and CDR2 sequences are MNHEY and SMNVEV (reference sequence). The CDR3 DNA reads TGTGCCAGCAGTACCCCAGGGAACACCCTAGTCAAAAACATTCAGTACTTC. Translated, it gives CASSTPGNTLVKNIQYF.

The sample holds many counts of this clonotype. The rearrangement uses TRBV7-9 and TRBJ1-2, with a tentative D call TRBD1 (5 bases). CDR1 and CDR2 (germline): SEHNR, FQNEAQ (reference sequence). The CDR3 length is 13 residues. The germline V and J ends were trimmed by 11 bases and 8 bases, with 21 bases remaining between them. Here the CDR3 DNA reads TGTGCCGGGACCCTGCTCGCAGTGGGGGGCTACACCTTC. As protein: CAGTLLAVGGYTF.

Ten or more counts support this clonotype. The chain couples TRBV7-6 to TRBJ2-2; no firm D call. Trimming shortened V by 5 bases and J by 1 base, and 14 bases separated the two germline ends. CDR1 is SGHVS and CDR2 is FNYEAQ in the germline V gene. The CDR3 is 16 residues long. CDR3 bases: TGTGCCAGCAGCCAAGACTTCAACCTGAACACCGGGGAGCTGTTTTTT. This gives the protein CASSQDFNLNTGELFF.

The chain couples TRBV27 to TRBJ2-3; 8 positions match TRBD2. Germline V gene lookup returns CDR1 MNHEY and CDR2 SMNVEV (reference sequence). The V segment lost 2 bases and the J segment 4 bases; nucleotides outside the gene matches: 5. The length of the CDR3 is 15 residues. In DNA, the CDR3 is TGTGCCAGCAGTTTAGGGGGACTAGTAGCAGATACGCAGTATTTT. This sequence encodes CASSLGGLVADTQYF.

The chain links TRBV15 to TRBJ2-2, with 12 bases aligning to TRBD2. Per germline, CDR1 LNHNV and CDR2 YYDKDF (reference sequence). This CDR3 comprises 16 residues. The V and J ends lost 5 bases and 10 bases, in that order; junction bases with no gene match: 11. CDR3 sequence: CATSLAGGPVSAELFF. CDR3 in DNA: TGTGCCACCAGCCTAGCGGGGGGGCCGGTTAGCGCGGAGCTGTTTTTT. Together with reference TRBV15 and TRBJ2-2, the CDR3 gives the full variable domain: DAMVIQNPRYQVTQFGKPVTLSCSQTLNHNVMYWYQQKSSQAPKLLFHYYDKDFNNEADTPDNFQSRRPNTSFCFLDIRSPGLGDTAMYLCATSLAGGPVSAELFFGEGSRLTVL.

The sample holds a few counts of this clonotype. The chain employs TRBV20-1 and TRBJ2-1; possible D gene TRBD2, 6 bases. The CDR3 contains 14 residues. The germline gives CDR1 DFQATT, CDR2 SNEGSKA (reference sequence). Between the trimmed V and J ends, which lost 6 bases and 7 bases, there was a span of 19 bases. Here the CDR3 reads CSARDFVGGNEQFF. The CDR3 DNA reads TGCAGTGCGAGGGACTTCGTTGGGGGGAATGAGCAGTTCTTC.

Many counts were recorded for this clonotype. The chain recombines TRBV6-1 with TRBJ2-5; D uncertain. The germline V and J ends were trimmed by 5 bases and 5 bases, with 9 bases remaining between them. This CDR3 comprises 12 residues. CDR1 and CDR2 (germline): MNHNS, SASEGT. Written as DNA, the CDR3 is TGTGCCAGCAGTTCCCCTTTGGAGACCCAGTACTTC. The encoded protein is CASSSPLETQYF.

The chain joins TRBV6-5 to TRBJ1-1; 9 nucleotides align to TRBD1. V shed 0 bases, J shed 7 bases, and the junction held 12 bases outside the gene matches. This CDR3 region has 17 residues. Germline CDR1 and CDR2: MNHEY and SVGAGI. The CDR3 is CASSYSETGGSRNEAFF. CDR3 DNA sequence: TGTGCCAGCAGTTACTCGGAGACAGGGGGAAGTCGGAATGAAGCTTTCTTT.

The chain is built from TRBV10-3 and TRBJ2-5; D may match TRBD1 or TRBD2 (5 bases each). V was clipped by 2 bases and J by 3 bases, with 16 bases between them. The CDR3 has 16 amino acids. CDR1 and CDR2 from the germline V gene are ENHRY and SYGVKD. The CDR3 spells CAISERGMGPEETQYF. The DNA for the CDR3 is TGTGCCATCAGTGAGCGGGGAATGGGACCAGAAGAGACCCAGTACTTC.

This clonotype was picked up many times. This chain connects TRBV6-5 to TRBJ2-1; 7 nucleotides line up with TRBD1. Trimming at V came to 0 bases and at J to 3 bases, leaving 5 bases not matched to a gene. This CDR3 is 16 amino acids long. Germline CDR1 is MNHEY and CDR2 is SVGAGI. DNA for the CDR3: TGTGCCAGCAGTTACTCGATGTCAGGGGGCTACAATGAGCAGTTCTTC. This encodes CASSYSMSGGYNEQFF.

This clonotype was seen a few times. The chain recombines TRBV7-8 with TRBJ1-2; 12 bases agree with TRBD1. CDR3 size: 16 residues. Germline lookup yields CDR1 SGHVS and CDR2 FQNEAQ. V shed 1 base and J 4 bases; nucleotides not matched to a gene: 4. DNA of the CDR3: TGTGCCAGCAGCTTAGACGGGACAGGGGGCTTCTATGGCTACACCTTC. Its protein product is CASSLDGTGGFYGYTF. Full variable domain (rest looked up from reference TRBV7-8 and TRBJ1-2): GAGVSQSPRYKVAKRGQDVALRCDPISGHVSLFWYQQALGQGPEFLTYFQNEAQLDKSGLPSDRFFAERPEGSVSTLKIQRTQQEDSAVYLCASSLDGTGGFYGYTFGSGTRLTVV.